A selection of T cell receptor beta chains follows, all from one sample in a study of blood T cell repertoires in COVID-19. Sequencing was performed with immunoSEQ multiplex PCR; in TCRdb, only in-frame clones are kept and a portion is missing. The profile shows some 250,000 clones, more than 70% of them singletons. The specimen sequenced was peripheral blood. These receptors were obtained from a man at least 80 years old with acute or convalescent COVID-19. Each CDR3 is given with its conserved first and last residue. Rows give clone size only sometimes, using once, few, many, or a class for an expanded clone.

j_call v_call clone_size cdr3_aa
TRBJ2-7 TRBV5-6 - CASSLRSGNEQYF
TRBJ1-3 TRBV4-2 once CASSQDPTGSGNTIYF
TRBJ1-5 TRBV6-2/TRBV6-3 - CASSYSLDQPQHF
TRBJ1-2 TRBV28 - CASSRYQGDYGYTF
TRBJ1-1 TRBV4-3 - CASSQGRRSPEAFF
TRBJ2-3 TRBV3-1/TRBV3-2 - CASSRQGYTDTQYF
TRBJ2-5 TRBV2 few CASRKEVGQETQYF
TRBJ2-1 TRBV6-5 - CASRAGTNYNEQFF
TRBJ1-2 TRBV12-3/TRBV12-4 - CASKSENYGYTF
TRBJ2-1 TRBV13 - CASSLVGVSSYNEQFF
TRBJ1-5 TRBV6-5 - CASSYSSQGSRQPQHF
TRBJ2-7 TRBV4-1 - CASSQDLLGPVLISYEQYF
TRBJ1-6 TRBV5-1 - CASSLEGGQGNSPLHF
TRBJ1-3 TRBV27 - CASSPGQGSNTIYF
TRBJ1-2 TRBV7-9 - CASSLGQGTSYTF
TRBJ1-6 TRBV6-5 - CASSSFSYNSPLHF
TRBJ1-5 TRBV9 - CASSRGSNQPQHF
TRBJ2-7 TRBV4-1 - CASSQRGQDAYEQYF
TRBJ2-7 TRBV20-1 once CSASELYEQYF
TRBJ1-1 TRBV2 - CASTRDSVEAFF
TRBJ2-7 TRBV11-3 - CASSLSTGSTYEQYF
TRBJ2-2 TRBV6-5 - CASSGSGTGELFF
TRBJ2-5 TRBV7-2 - CASSLPRQVQETQYF
TRBJ1-2 TRBV6-5 - CASVLNLGTEHGYTF
TRBJ2-1 TRBV28 - CASSLLAGNTRSLFF
TRBJ1-5 TRBV3-1/TRBV3-2 once CASSLQGARGQPQHF
TRBJ2-7 TRBV7-2 - CASSLGPGEQYF
TRBJ2-5 TRBV7-7 - CASSLGTGSDETQYF
TRBJ2-3 TRBV5-1 - CASSRDQGTDTQYF
TRBJ2-5 TRBV24-1 - CATSDHRGRGTQYF
TRBJ1-5 TRBV6-1 - CASSEENRGSNQPQHF
TRBJ1-2 TRBV7-2 - CASSPQTGDYGYTF
TRBJ1-1 TRBV4-1 - CASSYRTSTGVATEAFF
TRBJ2-3 TRBV6-2/TRBV6-3 once CASSYGARLAGGNTDTQYF
TRBJ1-5 TRBV7-2 - CASSLEGASNQPQHF
TRBJ2-7 TRBV28 - CASSLRRTGSAYEQYF
TRBJ1-5 TRBV2 - CASSDREVDQPQHF
TRBJ2-7 TRBV7-3 - CASSHGAGGDYEQYF
TRBJ2-5 TRBV5-1 - CASSLGRVETQYF
TRBJ1-6 TRBV3-1/TRBV3-2 - CASSPPGSLRHSPLHF
TRBJ1-5 TRBV6-5 - CASSLRGTGHQPQHF
TRBJ1-6 TRBV28 - CASSPTGFSPLHF